This entry lists 5 T cell receptor beta chains sequenced from one sample in a study of blood T cells in healthy people across ages. A sample-barcoded 5' primer and a J-beta primer mix were used in a second PCR of roughly 7 to 11 cycles. One entry per CDR3 protein results from TCRdb running MiXCR on the 5' RACE reads. The sample has more than 1,000,000 distinct CDR3 sequences, roughly a quarter seen once. The same specimen was also included in a second study, on T cells of mothers and their children.

Sequencing input: blood. The receptor set was obtained from a girl aged 2 to 9 in good health.

The genes are TRBV29-1 and TRBJ1-1; D unresolved. Trimming pared 1 base from V and 10 bases from J, leaving 10 bases between. This CDR3 is 11 amino acids long. CDR1 is SQVTM and CDR2 is ANQGSEA in the germline V gene. The CDR3 loop is CSVEVGSGAFF. CDR3 sequence (DNA): TGCAGCGTTGAAGTTGGGAGTGGAGCTTTCTTT. Full variable domain (outside the CDR3, taken from reference TRBV29-1 and TRBJ1-1): SAVISQKPSRDICQRGTSLTIQCQVDSQVTMMFWYRQQPGQSLTLIATANQGSEATYESGFVIDKFPISRPNLTFSTLTVSNMSPEDSSIYLCSVEVGSGAFFGQGTRLTVV.

The rearrangement links TRBV29-1 to TRBJ2-2; either TRBD1 or TRBD2 may supply D (5 bases each). The V end was cut by 6 bases, the J end by 5 bases, with 16 bases between. The CDR3 runs to 14 residues. Germline V gives CDR1 SQVTM, CDR2 ANQGSEA. The CDR3 DNA follows: TGCAGCGTACGTGGTGCCGAGGGGACCGGGGAGCTGTTTTTT. It is translated as CSVRGAEGTGELFF.

Ten or more counts support this clonotype. The chain links TRBV7-3 to TRBJ2-2; D gene unclear. The CDR3 contains 11 residues. Trimming took off 6 bases at V and 7 bases at J, with 6 bases between the two ends. Germline V gene data show CDR1 as SGHTA and CDR2 as FQGTGA. CDR3 in amino acids: CASSSFGELFF. CDR3 DNA: TGTGCCAGCAGTTCCTTCGGGGAGCTGTTTTTT.

This clonotype showed up just a few times. The J gene is TRBJ2-1, the V gene TRBV7-8; no firm D call. The CDR3 has 15 amino acids. The V end was cut by 1 base, the J end by 3 bases, with 10 bases between. Germline loops: CDR1 SGHVS, CDR2 FQNEAQ. In DNA, the CDR3 is TGTGCCAGCAGCTTAGGGGCTCAACGCTACAATGAGCAGTTCTTC. Amino acids: CASSLGAQRYNEQFF.

This chain links TRBV5-1 with TRBJ2-2, with D hard to call. V was trimmed by 4 bases and J by 3 bases, leaving 10 bases between them. Germline V CDR1 and CDR2: SGHRS, YFSETQ. The CDR3 has 14 amino acids. CDR3 coding DNA: TGCGCCAGCAGCGCAGACATATACACCGGGGAGCTGTTTTTT. Residues: CASSADIYTGELFF.